Shown below are 8 T cell receptor beta chains from a single sample sequenced in a study of cytomegalovirus exposure and HLA in healthy donors. With 60 Vbeta and 13 Jbeta primers, the PCR was carried out. The data were produced by immunoSEQ multiplex PCR, yet TCRdb's version contains in-frame clones alone and is incomplete. The sample comprises about 150,000 clones, over 70% of which are singletons, and 14% rests with the top ten. Sample: PBMCs. These receptors were taken from a woman aged 40 to 50 in good health and CMV-seronegative.

In this sample, this clone turned up once. The genes are TRBV4-1 and TRBJ2-7; maybe TRBD1 (6 bases). Germline values: CDR1 MGHRA, CDR2 YSYEKL. The CDR3 consists of 14 residues. The V end lost 0 bases, the J end lost 1 base, and 7 bases lay between the germline ends. This CDR3 reads CASSQDGQSYEQYF. CDR3 DNA sequence: TGCGCCAGCAGCCAAGATGGACAGTCCTACGAGCAGTACTTC.

The V and J genes are TRBV9 and TRBJ1-2, with 9 bases lining up with TRBD1. Germline CDR1 SGDLS, CDR2 YYNGEE. The CDR3 consists of 17 residues. With 4 bases clipped from V and 5 bases from J, the junction kept 15 bases outside the gene matches. CDR3: CASSPRSGTGFAYGYTF. CDR3 nucleotides: TGTGCCAGCAGCCCCCGATCCGGGACAGGGTTTGCTTATGGCTACACCTTC.

The chain recombines TRBV7-9 with TRBJ2-5; the match to TRBD1 covers 7 bases. The V gene's germline CDR1 is SEHNR and CDR2 FQNEAQ (reference sequence). Trimming cost V 2 bases and J 3 bases; bases outside gene matches: 12. The CDR3 has 17 residues. DNA for the CDR3: TGTGCCAGCAGCTTAACAAGATTCCGGACAGGCGAAGAGACCCAGTACTTC. Its protein is CASSLTRFRTGEETQYF.

Only a few counts were recorded for this clone. Other DNA sequences in the sample encode the same CDR3. The rearrangement links TRBV7-2 to TRBJ2-7; 14 bases match TRBD2. The CDR3 length is 17 residues. V was pared by 3 bases and J by 4 bases, with 8 bases of the junction left unmatched. CDR1 is SGHTA, CDR2 FQGNSA, per germline. Written as DNA, the CDR3 is TGTGCCAGCAGCTTGGTCGCGGGGACTAGCGGGAGTTACGAGCAGTACTTC. This sequence encodes CASSLVAGTSGSYEQYF.

The chain joins TRBV4-2 to TRBJ2-4; possibly TRBD1 for D (5 bases). The CDR3 length is 16 residues. Germline lookup yields CDR1 LGHNA and CDR2 YNFKEQ. The ends were cut back, 5 bases at V and 1 base at J, with 15 bases in the middle. As DNA, the CDR3 is TGTGCCAGCAGCTTTGAGCAGGGTTGGGCCAAAAACATTCAGTACTTC. Its translation: CASSFEQGWAKNIQYF.

This chain links TRBV28 with TRBJ2-5; tentative D call: TRBD2 (6 bases). The CDR3 loop spans 15 amino acids. Germline V gene data show CDR1 as MDHEN and CDR2 as SYDVKM. V dropped 5 bases and J dropped 1 base, with 14 bases sitting between them. The CDR3 region is CASSLSSGSQETQYF. The DNA of the CDR3 is TGTGCCAGCAGTCTTTCCTCCGGGAGCCAAGAGACCCAGTACTTC.

As concerns this clone: Distinct nucleotide sequences in the sample also encode this CDR3. The chain combines TRBV9 with TRBJ2-1, with D unclear. Trimming pared 0 bases from V and 2 bases from J, leaving 3 bases between. Germline V gives CDR1 SGDLS, CDR2 YYNGEE. CDR3 size: 13 residues. The CDR3 here is CASSVGPYNEQFF. CDR3 sequence (DNA): TGTGCCAGCAGCGTAGGGCCCTACAATGAGCAGTTCTTC.

The chain has TRBV11-3 and TRBJ2-1; 8 bases agree with TRBD2. V was pared by 1 base and J by 8 bases, with 7 bases of the junction left unmatched. Per germline, CDR1 SGHNT and CDR2 YENEEA. CDR3 length: 15 residues. The CDR3 DNA is TGTGCCAGCAGCTTAGGAGCGGGGGTCGTTTATGAGCAGTTCTTC. This encodes CASSLGAGVVYEQFF.